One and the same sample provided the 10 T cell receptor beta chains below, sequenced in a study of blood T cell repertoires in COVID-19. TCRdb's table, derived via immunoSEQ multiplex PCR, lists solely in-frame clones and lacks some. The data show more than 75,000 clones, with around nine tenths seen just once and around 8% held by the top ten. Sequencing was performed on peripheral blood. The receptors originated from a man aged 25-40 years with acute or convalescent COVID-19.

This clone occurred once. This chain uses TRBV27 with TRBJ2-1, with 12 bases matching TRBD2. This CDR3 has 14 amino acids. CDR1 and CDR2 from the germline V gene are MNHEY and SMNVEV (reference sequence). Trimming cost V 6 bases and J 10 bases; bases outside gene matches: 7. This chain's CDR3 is CASRGLAGGGEQFF. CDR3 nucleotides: TGTGCCAGCAGAGGGCTAGCGGGAGGGGGAGAGCAGTTCTTC.

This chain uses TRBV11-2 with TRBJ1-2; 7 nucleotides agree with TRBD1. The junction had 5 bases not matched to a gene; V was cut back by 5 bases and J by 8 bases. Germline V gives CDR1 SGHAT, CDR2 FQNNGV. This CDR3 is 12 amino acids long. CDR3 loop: CASSLTGEGYTF. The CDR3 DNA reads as TGTGCCAGCAGCCTTACAGGGGAAGGCTACACCTTC.

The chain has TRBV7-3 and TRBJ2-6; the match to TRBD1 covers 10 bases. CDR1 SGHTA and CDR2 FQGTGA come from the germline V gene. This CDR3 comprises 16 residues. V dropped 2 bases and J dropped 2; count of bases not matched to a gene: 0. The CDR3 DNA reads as TGTGCCAGCAGCTTAGACAGGGGGCCTGGGGCCAACGTCCTGACTTTC. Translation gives CASSLDRGPGANVLTF.

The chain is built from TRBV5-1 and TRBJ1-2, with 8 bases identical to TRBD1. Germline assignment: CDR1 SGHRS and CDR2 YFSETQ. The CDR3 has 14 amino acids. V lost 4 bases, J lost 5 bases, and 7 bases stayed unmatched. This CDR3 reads CASSHGGQDYGYTF. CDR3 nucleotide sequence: TGCGCCAGCAGCCACGGGGGACAGGATTATGGCTACACCTTC.

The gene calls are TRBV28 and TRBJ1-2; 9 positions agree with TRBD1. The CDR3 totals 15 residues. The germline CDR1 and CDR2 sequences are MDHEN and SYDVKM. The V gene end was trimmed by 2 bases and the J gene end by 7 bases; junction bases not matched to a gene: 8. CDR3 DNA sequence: TGTGCCAGCAGTTTAAGGACAGGGGAGTTTGGTGGCTACACCTTC. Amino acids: CASSLRTGEFGGYTF.

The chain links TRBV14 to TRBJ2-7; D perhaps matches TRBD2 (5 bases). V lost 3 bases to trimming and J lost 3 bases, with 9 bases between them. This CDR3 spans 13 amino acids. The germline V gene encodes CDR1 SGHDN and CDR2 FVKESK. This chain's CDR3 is CASSQVGLYEQYF. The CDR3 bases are TGTGCCAGCAGCCAGGTTGGACTCTACGAGCAGTACTTC. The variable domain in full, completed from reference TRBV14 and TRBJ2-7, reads EAGVTQFPSHSVIEKGQTVTLRCDPISGHDNLYWYRRVMGKEIKFLLHFVKESKQDESGMPNNRFLAERTGGTYSTLKVQPAELEDSGVYFCASSQVGLYEQYFGPGTRLTVT.

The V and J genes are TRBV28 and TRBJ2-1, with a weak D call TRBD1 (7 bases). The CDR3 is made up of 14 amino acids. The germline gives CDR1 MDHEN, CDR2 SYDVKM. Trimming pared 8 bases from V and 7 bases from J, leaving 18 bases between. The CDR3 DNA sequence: TGTGCCAGCGCCCTCAGGGGGGTGGAGAATGAGCAGTTCTTC. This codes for CASALRGVENEQFF.

The CDR3 loop reads CASSTPGTRGTYEQYF. The CDR3 nucleotides read TGTGCCAGCAGTACTCCAGGGACTAGGGGAACCTACGAGCAGTACTTC. V usage is TRBV6-2 or TRBV6-3 and J usage is TRBJ2-7; 8 bases agree with TRBD2. The V gene end was trimmed by 5 bases and the J gene end by 2 bases; junction bases not matched to a gene: 11. Germline CDR1 and CDR2: MNHEY and SVGEGT. The CDR3 is made up of 16 amino acids.

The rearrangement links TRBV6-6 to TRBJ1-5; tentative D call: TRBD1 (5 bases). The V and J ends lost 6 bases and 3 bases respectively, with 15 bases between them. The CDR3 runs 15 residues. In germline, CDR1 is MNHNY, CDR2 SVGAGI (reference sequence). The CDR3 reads CASSLREEANQPQHF. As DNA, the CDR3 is TGTGCCAGCAGCCTCAGGGAGGAAGCCAATCAGCCCCAGCATTTT.

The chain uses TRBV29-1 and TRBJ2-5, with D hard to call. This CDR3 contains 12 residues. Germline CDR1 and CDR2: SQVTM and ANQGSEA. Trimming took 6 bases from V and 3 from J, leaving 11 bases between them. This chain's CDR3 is CSVPSLKETQYF. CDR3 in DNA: TGCAGCGTCCCGAGCCTGAAAGAGACCCAGTACTTC. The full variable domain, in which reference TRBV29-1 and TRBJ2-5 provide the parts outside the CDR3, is SAVISQKPSRDICQRGTSLTIQCQVDSQVTMMFWYRQQPGQSLTLIATANQGSEATYESGFVIDKFPISRPNLTFSTLTVSNMSPEDSSIYLCSVPSLKETQYFGPGTRLLVL.